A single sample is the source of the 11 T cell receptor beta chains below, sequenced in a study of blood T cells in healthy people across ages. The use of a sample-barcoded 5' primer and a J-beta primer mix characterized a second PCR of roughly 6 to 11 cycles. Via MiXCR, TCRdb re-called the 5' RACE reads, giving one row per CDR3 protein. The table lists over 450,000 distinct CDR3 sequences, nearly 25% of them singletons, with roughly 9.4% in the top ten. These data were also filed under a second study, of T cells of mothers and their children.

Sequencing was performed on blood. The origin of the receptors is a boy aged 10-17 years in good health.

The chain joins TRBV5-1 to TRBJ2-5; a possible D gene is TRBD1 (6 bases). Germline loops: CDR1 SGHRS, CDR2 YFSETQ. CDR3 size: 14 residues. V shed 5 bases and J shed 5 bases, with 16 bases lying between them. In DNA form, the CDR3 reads TGCGCCAGCAGGGACGGACAGCGTCGCGAGACCCAGTACTTC. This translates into CASRDGQRRETQYF.

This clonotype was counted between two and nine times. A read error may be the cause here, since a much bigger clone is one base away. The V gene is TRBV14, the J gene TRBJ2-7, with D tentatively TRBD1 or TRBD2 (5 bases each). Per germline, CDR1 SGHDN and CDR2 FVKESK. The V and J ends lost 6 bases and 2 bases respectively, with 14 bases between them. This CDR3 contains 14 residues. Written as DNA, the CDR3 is TGTGCCAGCAGTCTGGGCGAGGGGACCTACGAGCAGTACTTC. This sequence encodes CASSLGEGTYEQYF.

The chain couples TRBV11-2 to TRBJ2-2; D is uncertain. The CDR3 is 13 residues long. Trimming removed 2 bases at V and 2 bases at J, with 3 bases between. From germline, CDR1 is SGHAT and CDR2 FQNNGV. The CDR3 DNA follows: TGTGCCAGCAGCTTATACAACACCGGGGAGCTGTTTTTT. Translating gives CASSLYNTGELFF.

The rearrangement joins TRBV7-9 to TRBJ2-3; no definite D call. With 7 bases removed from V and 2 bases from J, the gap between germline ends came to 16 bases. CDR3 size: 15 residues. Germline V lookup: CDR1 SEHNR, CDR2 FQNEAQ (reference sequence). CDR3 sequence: CASNTLGGVTDTQYF. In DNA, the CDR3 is TGTGCCAGCAATACTCTCGGCGGAGTCACAGATACGCAGTATTTT.

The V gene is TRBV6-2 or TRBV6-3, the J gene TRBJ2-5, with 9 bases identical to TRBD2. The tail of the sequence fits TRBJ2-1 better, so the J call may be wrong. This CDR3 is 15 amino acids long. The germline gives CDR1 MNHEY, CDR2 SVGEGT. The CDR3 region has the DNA TGTGCCAGCAGTTACCTCGGCGGGAGGGCCGATGAGCAGTTCTTC. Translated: CASSYLGGRADEQFF.

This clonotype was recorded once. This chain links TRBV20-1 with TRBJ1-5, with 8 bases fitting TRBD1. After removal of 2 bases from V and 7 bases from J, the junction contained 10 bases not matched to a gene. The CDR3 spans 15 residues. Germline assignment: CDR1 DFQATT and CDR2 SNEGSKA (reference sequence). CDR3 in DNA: TGCAGTGCTAGAAAGTCGGCAGGGGGCAGCCAGCCCCAGCATTTT. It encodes CSARKSAGGSQPQHF.

CDR3 nucleotide sequence: TGCAGCGTTGAAGATGGGGGCAACTTCGGCGCGCAGTATTTT. This translates into CSVEDGGNFGAQYF. The rearrangement links TRBV29-1 to TRBJ2-3; a weak D match, TRBD1 (6 bases). The CDR3 contains 14 residues. Germline V gene lookup returns CDR1 SQVTM and CDR2 ANQGSEA. Trimming shortened V by 0 bases and J by 10 bases, and 17 bases separated the two germline ends.

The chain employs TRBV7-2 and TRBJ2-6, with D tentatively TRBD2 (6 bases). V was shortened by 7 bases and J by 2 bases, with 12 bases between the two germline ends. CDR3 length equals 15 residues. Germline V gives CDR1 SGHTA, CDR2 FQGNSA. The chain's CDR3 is CASTMAGPGANVLTF. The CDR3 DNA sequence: TGTGCCAGCACGATGGCGGGACCTGGGGCCAACGTCCTGACTTTC.

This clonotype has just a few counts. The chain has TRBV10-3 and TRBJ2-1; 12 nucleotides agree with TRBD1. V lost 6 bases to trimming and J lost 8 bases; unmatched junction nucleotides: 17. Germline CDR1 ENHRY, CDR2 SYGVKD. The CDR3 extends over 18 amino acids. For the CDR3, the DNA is TGTGCCATCAGGAAAATAGCCGATACCGGGACAGGGGGCCATGAGCAGTTCTTC. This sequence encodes CAIRKIADTGTGGHEQFF.

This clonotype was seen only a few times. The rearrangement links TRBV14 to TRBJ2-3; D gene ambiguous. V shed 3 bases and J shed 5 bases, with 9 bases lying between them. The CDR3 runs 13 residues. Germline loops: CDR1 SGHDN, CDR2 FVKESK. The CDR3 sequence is CASSHPLGDTQYF. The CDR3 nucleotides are TGTGCCAGCAGCCATCCCTTAGGAGATACGCAGTATTTT.

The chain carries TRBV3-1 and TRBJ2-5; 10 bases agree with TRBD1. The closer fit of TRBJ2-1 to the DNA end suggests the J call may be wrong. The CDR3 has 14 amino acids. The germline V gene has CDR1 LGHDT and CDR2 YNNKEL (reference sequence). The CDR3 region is CASSQGQGFSEQFF. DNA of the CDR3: TGTGCCAGCAGCCAGGGACAGGGGTTTAGTGAGCAGTTCTTC.